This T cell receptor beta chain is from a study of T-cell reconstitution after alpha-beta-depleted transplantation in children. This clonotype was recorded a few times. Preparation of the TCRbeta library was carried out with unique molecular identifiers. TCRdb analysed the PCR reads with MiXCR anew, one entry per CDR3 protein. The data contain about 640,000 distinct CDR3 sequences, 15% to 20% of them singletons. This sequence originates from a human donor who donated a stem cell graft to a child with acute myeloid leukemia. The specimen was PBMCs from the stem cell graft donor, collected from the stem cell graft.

CDR3 coding DNA: TGTGCCAGCAACCAGGGATTCTACGAGCAGTACTTC. Its translation is CASNQGFYEQYF. V gene TRBV12-3 or TRBV12-4 combines with J gene TRBJ2-7, with D perhaps matching TRBD1 (5 bases). V lost 7 bases and J lost 3, with 10 bases in between. This CDR3 has 12 amino acids.